Below are 13 T cell receptor beta chains sequenced from a single sample in a study of regulatory T cells in long-lasting Graves disease. Time point described: persistent/refractory GD, antithyroid drugs over 5 years with positive TRAb. The authors made the TCR library using RNA they extracted from PBMCs. Library construction for TCR beta used iRepertoire HTBI primers and Arm-PCR of CDR3 regions. TCRdb independently ran MiXCR on the multiplex PCR reads; one entry per CDR3 protein. Counted here are some 280,000 distinct CDR3 sequences, roughly a fifth occurring once; the ten biggest clones make up just over 55%. This specimen consisted of peripheral blood mononuclear cells (PBMCs), obtained when the disease was refractory, from a patient treated with antithyroid drugs. The receptors originated from a female donor with Graves disease.

The rearrangement links TRBV6-1 to TRBJ1-5; no definite D call. CDR1 and CDR2 from the germline V gene are MNHNS and SASEGT. Between the trimmed V and J ends, which lost 7 bases and 6 bases, there was a span of 13 bases. The CDR3 covers 13 residues. CDR3 nucleotides: TGTGCCAGCAAAGGACCAGGCGGTCAGCCCCAGCATTTT. The encoded protein is CASKGPGGQPQHF.

This clonotype has at least ten counts. V gene TRBV2 combines with J gene TRBJ2-5; tentatively, D is TRBD1 (6 bases). Germline V gene lookup returns CDR1 SNHLY and CDR2 FYNNEI. Between the trimmed V and J ends, which lost 6 bases and 2 bases, there was a span of 10 bases. This CDR3 has 13 residues. The CDR3 region is CASRDRLQETQYF. CDR3 DNA sequence: TGTGCCAGCAGGGACAGACTTCAAGAGACCCAGTACTTC.

The chain carries TRBV6-1 and TRBJ2-7; TRBD2 aligns across 9 bases. The CDR3 sequence is 14 residues long. CDR1 MNHNS and CDR2 SASEGT come from the germline V gene. J gave up 2 bases and V 4 bases, and 3 bases lay outside the gene matches. CDR3 sequence reads: CASSVSGSPYEQYF. In DNA, the CDR3 is TGTGCCAGCAGTGTTAGCGGGAGCCCCTACGAGCAGTACTTC.

This chain links TRBV25-1 with TRBJ1-1; D is ambiguous. CDR3 length: 14 residues. Trimming left V 3 bases short and J 3 bases short, with 11 bases between. CDR1 MGHDK and CDR2 SYGVNS come from the germline V gene. This CDR3 reads CASSDLRVDTEAFF. The CDR3, as DNA: TGTGCCAGCAGTGACCTTAGGGTAGACACTGAAGCTTTCTTT.

A remark on this clonotype: One end of the junction varies from germline; a read error may be responsible. The rearrangement uses TRBV9 and TRBJ1-5, with D tentatively TRBD1 (5 bases). This CDR3 is 14 amino acids long. Germline CDR1 reads SGDLS; CDR2 reads YYNGEE. The CDR3 sequence: CTSGDGYSNQPQHF. As DNA, the CDR3 is TGTACCAGCGGGGACGGGTATAGCAATCAGCCCCAGCATTTT.

The table lists this clonotype with a few counts. This rearrangement joins TRBV20-1 to TRBJ1-5; the D gene is possibly TRBD1 (6 bases). This CDR3 spans 16 amino acids. CDR1 is DFQATT and CDR2 is SNEGSKA in the germline V gene (reference sequence). Trimming cost V 0 bases and J 6 bases, with 18 bases left between them. This CDR3 is CSARDGTSSRGQPQHF. The CDR3 DNA is TGCAGTGCTAGAGACGGGACCTCGTCCAGGGGTCAGCCCCAGCATTTT.

This clonotype showed up just a few times. V and J are TRBV15 and TRBJ1-4; no reliable D call. Germline V gene lookup returns CDR1 LNHNV and CDR2 YYDKDF (reference sequence). The CDR3 length is 15 residues. The V end was cut by 6 bases, the J end by 6 bases, with 17 bases between. This CDR3 reads CATRGFKGADEKLFF. The CDR3 region has the DNA TGTGCCACCAGGGGATTTAAGGGCGCGGATGAAAAACTGTTTTTT.

This clonotype was seen at least ten times. The V and J genes are TRBV11-2 and TRBJ2-5; D is possibly TRBD1 (5 bases). CDR1 and CDR2 from the germline V gene are SGHAT and FQNNGV. The CDR3 extends over 13 amino acids. V lost 6 bases, J lost 4 bases, and 12 bases lay in between. For the CDR3, the DNA is TGTGCCAGCAGTTTTGGGCAGGGAGAGACCCAGTACTTC. Amino acids: CASSFGQGETQYF.

The sample holds many counts of this clonotype. V is TRBV28 and J is TRBJ1-4; TRBD1 matches 7 bases. Germline V gene lookup returns CDR1 MDHEN and CDR2 SYDVKM. Trimming cost V 6 bases and J 2 bases; bases outside gene matches: 6. The CDR3 extends over 15 amino acids. The CDR3 sequence is CASRRGTETNEKLFF. The CDR3, as DNA: TGTGCCAGCAGGCGCGGGACAGAGACTAATGAAAAACTGTTTTTT.

Concerning this clonotype itself: A clone one base away is much larger, so this may be a read error. The CDR3 region is CSAQTAYEQYF. The CDR3 nucleotides read TGCAGTGCTCAGACTGCGTACGAGCAGTACTTC. The chain employs TRBV20-1 and TRBJ2-7; D is unresolved. V lost 5 bases and J 4 bases, leaving 9 bases between the germline ends. CDR1 and CDR2 from the germline V gene are DFQATT and SNEGSKA (reference sequence). The CDR3 has 11 amino acids.

This clonotype was counted at least ten times. The CDR3 protein is CASSLVWTAPYEQYF. The CDR3 region has the DNA TGTGCCAGCAGCTTAGTATGGACAGCACCCTACGAGCAGTACTTC. V usage is TRBV7-8 and J usage is TRBJ2-7, with D maybe TRBD1 (6 bases). The V end lost 1 base, the J end lost 2 bases, and 12 bases lay between the germline ends. The CDR3 is made up of 15 amino acids. Looked up from germline, CDR1 is SGHVS and CDR2 is FQNEAQ.

The V call is TRBV10-3, the J call TRBJ2-2; 7 nucleotides align to TRBD1. V dropped 11 bases and J dropped 1; count of bases not matched to a gene: 4. The CDR3 extends over 13 amino acids. The V gene's germline CDR1 is ENHRY and CDR2 SYGVKD. Here the CDR3 DNA reads TGTGCCGGCCGACAGGGGAACACCGGGGAGCTGTTTTTT. Translating it yields CAGRQGNTGELFF.

This clonotype was counted only a few times. The chain recombines TRBV6-5 with TRBJ2-4; no clear D. This CDR3 has 14 amino acids. V was shortened by 0 bases and J by 0 bases, with 3 bases between the two germline ends. Germline V gene lookup returns CDR1 MNHEY and CDR2 SVGAGI. The CDR3 coding sequence is TGTGCCAGCAGTTACTCGGCAGCCAAAAACATTCAGTACTTC. This encodes CASSYSAAKNIQYF.